These T cell receptor beta chains were read from a single sample in a study of CD8+ T cells in alopecia areata. This table comes from immunoSEQ multiplex PCR, and its TCRdb copy is limited to in-frame clones, with some not included. The sample yields 93,000 or so clones, 45% to 60% seen once. Material: CD4+ T cells sorted from blood. Receptors were obtained from a human donor in good health. Both conserved end residues are trimmed from each CDR3. Each record gives: V gene, J gene, D gene, CDR3 length, CDR3 protein. D genes are given only for firm matches.

>TRBV5-1|TRBJ2-3|.|14
ASSLLGRSNTDTQY
>TRBV10-3|TRBJ1-6|.|12
AISEPLGNSPLH
>TRBV9|TRBJ2-7|.|12
ASSVGTDVNEQY
>TRBV20-1|TRBJ1-2|.|9
SASLPLGYT
>TRBV7-9|TRBJ1-6|.|11
ASSFPDNSPLH
>TRBV2|TRBJ2-3|.|10
ASSRSTDTQY
>TRBV4-1|TRBJ1-1|.|15
ASSQNAYPVKNTEAF
>TRBV6-5|TRBJ1-1|.|11
ASSYGVETEAF
>TRBV28|TRBJ1-2|TRBD1|15
ASNSLGQGLGGVGYT
>TRBV29-1|TRBJ1-2|.|9
SAREGDGYT
>TRBV30|TRBJ2-7|TRBD1|12
AWRRGQGSYEQY
>TRBV12-5|TRBJ2-3|TRBD1|15
ASGLGTGGASSDTQY
>TRBV28|TRBJ2-4|.|11
ASSLEQRNIQY
>TRBV5-6|TRBJ1-2|.|12
ASSLPQARYGYT
>TRBV6-5|TRBJ1-1|.|10
ASRDFSTEAF
>TRBV2|TRBJ2-1|.|12
ASSVGGGYNEQF
>TRBV7-2|TRBJ1-1|.|11
ASSPRTRTEAF